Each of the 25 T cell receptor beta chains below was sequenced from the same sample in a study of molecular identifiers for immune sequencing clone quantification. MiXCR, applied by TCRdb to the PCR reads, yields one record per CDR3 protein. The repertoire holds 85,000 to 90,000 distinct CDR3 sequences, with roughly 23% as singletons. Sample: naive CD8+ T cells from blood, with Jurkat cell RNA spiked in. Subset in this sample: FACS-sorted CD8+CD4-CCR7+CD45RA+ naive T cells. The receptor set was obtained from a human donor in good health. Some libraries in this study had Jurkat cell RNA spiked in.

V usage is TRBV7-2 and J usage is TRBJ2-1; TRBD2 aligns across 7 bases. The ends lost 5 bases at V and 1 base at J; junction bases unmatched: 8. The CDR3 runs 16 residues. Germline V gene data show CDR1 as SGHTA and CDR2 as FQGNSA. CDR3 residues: CASSIGTNPSYNEQFF. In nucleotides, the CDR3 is TGTGCCAGCAGCATCGGGACTAACCCTTCCTACAATGAGCAGTTCTTC.

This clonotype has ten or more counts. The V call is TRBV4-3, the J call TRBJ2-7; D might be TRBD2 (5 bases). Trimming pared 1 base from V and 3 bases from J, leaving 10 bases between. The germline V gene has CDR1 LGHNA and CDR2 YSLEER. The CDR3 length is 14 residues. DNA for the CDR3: TGCGCCAGCAGCCAAGCGAGAAGCGGCTACGAGCAGTACTTC. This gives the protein CASSQARSGYEQYF.

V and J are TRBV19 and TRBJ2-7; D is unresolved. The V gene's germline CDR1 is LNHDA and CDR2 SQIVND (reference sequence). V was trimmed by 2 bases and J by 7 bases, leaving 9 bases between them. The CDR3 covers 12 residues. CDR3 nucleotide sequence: TGTGCCAGTAGTATATCGGCAGGAGAGCAGTACTTC. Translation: CASSISAGEQYF.

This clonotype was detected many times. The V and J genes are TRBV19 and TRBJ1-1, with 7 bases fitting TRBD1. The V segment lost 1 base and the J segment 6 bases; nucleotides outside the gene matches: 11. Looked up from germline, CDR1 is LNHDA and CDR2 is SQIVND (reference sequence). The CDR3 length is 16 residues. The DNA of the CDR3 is TGTGCCAGTAGTATAGGTTCTGGGGGGACAGTATCTGAAGCTTTCTTT. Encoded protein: CASSIGSGGTVSEAFF.

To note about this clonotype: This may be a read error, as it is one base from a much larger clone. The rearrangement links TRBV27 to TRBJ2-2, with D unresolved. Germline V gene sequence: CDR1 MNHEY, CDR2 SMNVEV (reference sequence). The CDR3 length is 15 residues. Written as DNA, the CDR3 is TGTGCCAGCAGATTATGGAGCACGAACACCGGGGAGCTGTTTTTT. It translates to CASRLWSTNTGELFF.

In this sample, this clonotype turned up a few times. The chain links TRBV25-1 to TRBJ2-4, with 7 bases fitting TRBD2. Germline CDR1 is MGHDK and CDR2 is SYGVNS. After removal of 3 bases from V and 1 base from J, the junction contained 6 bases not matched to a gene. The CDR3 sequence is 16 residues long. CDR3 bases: TGTGCCAGCAGTGATTGGGGGGGTTCGGCCAAAAACATTCAGTACTTC. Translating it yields CASSDWGGSAKNIQYF.

The CDR3, as DNA: TGTGCCAGCAGTGAAGAGTCAGGACGGTGCTATGGCTACACCTTC. Translation: CASSEESGRCYGYTF. V and J are TRBV2 and TRBJ1-2; D gene unclear. The CDR3 contains 15 residues. V was pared by 1 base and J by 4 bases, with 13 bases between. Germline CDR1 and CDR2: SNHLY and FYNNEI.

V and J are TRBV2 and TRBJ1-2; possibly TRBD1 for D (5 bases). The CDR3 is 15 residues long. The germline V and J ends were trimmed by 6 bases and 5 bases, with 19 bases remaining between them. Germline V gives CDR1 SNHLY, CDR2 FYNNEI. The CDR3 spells CASRDLRDSSYGYTF. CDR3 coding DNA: TGTGCCAGCAGGGACCTGCGGGACTCCTCGTATGGCTACACCTTC.

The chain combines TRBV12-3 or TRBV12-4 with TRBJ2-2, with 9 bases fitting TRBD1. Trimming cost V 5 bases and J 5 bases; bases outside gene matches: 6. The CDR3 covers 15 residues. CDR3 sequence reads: CASSPGTGMTGELFF. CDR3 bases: TGTGCCAGCAGTCCCGGGACAGGGATGACCGGGGAGCTGTTTTTT.

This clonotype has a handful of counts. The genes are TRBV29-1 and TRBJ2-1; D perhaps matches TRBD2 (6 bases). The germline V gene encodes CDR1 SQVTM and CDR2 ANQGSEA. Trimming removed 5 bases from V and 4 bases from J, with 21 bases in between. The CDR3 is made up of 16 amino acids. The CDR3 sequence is CSVTTTPGEPYNEQFF. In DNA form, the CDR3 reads TGCAGCGTTACAACTACACCGGGGGAACCTTACAATGAGCAGTTCTTC.

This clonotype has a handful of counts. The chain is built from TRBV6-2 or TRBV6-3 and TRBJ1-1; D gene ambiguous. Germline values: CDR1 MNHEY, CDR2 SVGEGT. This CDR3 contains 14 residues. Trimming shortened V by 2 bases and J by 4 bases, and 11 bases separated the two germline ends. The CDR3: CASSYVGLGTEAFF. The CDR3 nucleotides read TGTGCCAGCAGTTACGTGGGCCTAGGCACTGAAGCTTTCTTT.

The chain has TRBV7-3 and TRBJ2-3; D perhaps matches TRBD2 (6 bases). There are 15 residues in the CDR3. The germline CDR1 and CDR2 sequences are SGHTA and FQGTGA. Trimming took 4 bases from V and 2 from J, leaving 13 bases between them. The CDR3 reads CASSSSGVYTDTQYF. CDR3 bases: TGTGCCAGCAGCTCGTCGGGAGTCTACACAGATACGCAGTATTTT.

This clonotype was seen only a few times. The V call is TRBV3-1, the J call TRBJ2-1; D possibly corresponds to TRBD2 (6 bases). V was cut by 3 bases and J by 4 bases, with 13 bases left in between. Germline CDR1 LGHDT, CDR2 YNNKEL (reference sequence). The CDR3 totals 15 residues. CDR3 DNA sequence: TGTGCCAGCAGCCACCTCGCCGGGACTTACAATGAGCAGTTCTTC. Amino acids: CASSHLAGTYNEQFF.

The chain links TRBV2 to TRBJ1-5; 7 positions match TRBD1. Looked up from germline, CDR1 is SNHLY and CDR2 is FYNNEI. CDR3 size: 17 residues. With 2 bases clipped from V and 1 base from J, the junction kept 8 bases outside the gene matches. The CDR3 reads CASSESSTGLSNQPQHF. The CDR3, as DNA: TGTGCCAGCAGTGAATCTTCGACAGGGTTAAGCAATCAGCCCCAGCATTTT. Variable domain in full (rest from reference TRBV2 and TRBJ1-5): EPEVTQTPSHQVTQMGQEVILRCVPISNHLYFYWYRQILGQKVEFLVSFYNNEISEKSEIFDDQFSVERPDGSNFTLKIRSTKLEDSAMYFCASSESSTGLSNQPQHFGDGTRLSIL.

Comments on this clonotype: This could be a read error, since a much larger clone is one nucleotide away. The CDR3, as DNA: TGTGCCAGCGAGGACATCTCCTACAATGAGCAGCTCTTC. Its translation is CASEDISYNEQLF. The chain is built from TRBV2 and TRBJ2-1; D is possibly TRBD1 (5 bases). Germline V lookup: CDR1 SNHLY, CDR2 FYNNEI. The CDR3 spans 13 residues.

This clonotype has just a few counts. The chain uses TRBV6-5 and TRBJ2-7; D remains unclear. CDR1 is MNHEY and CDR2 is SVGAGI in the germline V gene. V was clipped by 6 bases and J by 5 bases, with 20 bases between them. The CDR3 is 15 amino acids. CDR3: CASRPYLRTKDEQYF. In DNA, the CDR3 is TGTGCCAGCAGGCCCTATCTCCGAACTAAGGACGAGCAGTACTTC.

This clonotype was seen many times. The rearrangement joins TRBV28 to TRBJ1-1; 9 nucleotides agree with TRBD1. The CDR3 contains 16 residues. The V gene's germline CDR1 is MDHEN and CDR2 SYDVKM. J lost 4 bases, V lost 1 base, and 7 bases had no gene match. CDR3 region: CASSLSGTGHFTEAFF. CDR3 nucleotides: TGTGCCAGCAGTTTATCGGGGACAGGGCATTTCACTGAAGCTTTCTTT.

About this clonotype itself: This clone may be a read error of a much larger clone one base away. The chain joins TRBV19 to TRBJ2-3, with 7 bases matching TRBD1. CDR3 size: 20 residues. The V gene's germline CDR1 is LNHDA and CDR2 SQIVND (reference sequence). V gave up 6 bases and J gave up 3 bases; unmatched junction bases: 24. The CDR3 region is CASSGFDRARVGNHTDTQYF. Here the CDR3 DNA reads TGTGCCAGTAGCGGCTTCGACAGGGCCCGTGTCGGGAATCATACAGATACGCAGTATTTT.

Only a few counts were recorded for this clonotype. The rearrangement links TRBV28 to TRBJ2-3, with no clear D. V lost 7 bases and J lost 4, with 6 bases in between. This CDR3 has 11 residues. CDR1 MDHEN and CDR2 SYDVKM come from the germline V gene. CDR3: CASIGSDTQYF. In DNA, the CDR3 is TGTGCCAGCATCGGGTCAGATACGCAGTATTTT.

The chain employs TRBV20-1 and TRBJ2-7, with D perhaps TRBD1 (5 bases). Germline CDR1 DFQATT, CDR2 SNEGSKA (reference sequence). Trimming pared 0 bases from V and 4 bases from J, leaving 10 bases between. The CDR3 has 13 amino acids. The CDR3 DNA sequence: TGCAGTGCTAGAGATAGGTCAGGGTACGAGCAGTACTTC. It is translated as CSARDRSGYEQYF.

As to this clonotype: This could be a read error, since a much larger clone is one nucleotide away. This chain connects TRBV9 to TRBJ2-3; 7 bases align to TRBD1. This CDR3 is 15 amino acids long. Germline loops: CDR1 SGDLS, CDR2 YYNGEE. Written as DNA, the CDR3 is TGTGCCACCACGACGGGACAGCAGTCCACAGATCCGCAGTATTTT. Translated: CATTTGQQSTDPQYF.

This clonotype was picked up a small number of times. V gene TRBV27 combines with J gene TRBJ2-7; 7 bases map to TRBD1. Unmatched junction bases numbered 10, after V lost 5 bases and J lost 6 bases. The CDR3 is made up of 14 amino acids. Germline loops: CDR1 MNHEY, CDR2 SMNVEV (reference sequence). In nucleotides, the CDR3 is TGTGCCAGCAGTGCCCCCTGGACAGGCTCCGAGCAGTACTTC. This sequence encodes CASSAPWTGSEQYF.

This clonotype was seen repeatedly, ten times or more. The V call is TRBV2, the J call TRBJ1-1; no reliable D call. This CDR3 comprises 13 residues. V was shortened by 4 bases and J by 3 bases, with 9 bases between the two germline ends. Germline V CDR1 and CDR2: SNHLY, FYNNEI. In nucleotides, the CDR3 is TGTGCCAGCAGTGGGGTGTTGGACACTGAAGCTTTCTTT. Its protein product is CASSGVLDTEAFF.

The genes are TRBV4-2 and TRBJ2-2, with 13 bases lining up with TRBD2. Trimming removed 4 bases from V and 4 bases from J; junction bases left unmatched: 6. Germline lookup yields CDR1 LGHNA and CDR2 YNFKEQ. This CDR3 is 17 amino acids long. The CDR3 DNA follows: TGTGCCAGCAGCCCTGGGACTAGCGGGATAGTCACCGGGGAGCTGTTTTTT. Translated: CASSPGTSGIVTGELFF.

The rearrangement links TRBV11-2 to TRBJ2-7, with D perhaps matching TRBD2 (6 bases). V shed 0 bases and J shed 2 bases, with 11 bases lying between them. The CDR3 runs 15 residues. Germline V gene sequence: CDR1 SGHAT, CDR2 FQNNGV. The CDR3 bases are TGTGCCAGCAGCTTAGATCGAGGGGAGGCCTACGAGCAGTACTTC. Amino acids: CASSLDRGEAYEQYF.